This TCR beta chain was captured by sequencing in a study of OX40 agonist ivuxolimab in advanced cancers. General observations from the study: Certain nonresponders additionally had low normalized T-cell clonal expansion. Blood T cells, both CD4+ and CD8+, expanded clonally by week 6 at 0.1 to 3.0 mg/kg. No antigen was identified for the clonally expanded peripheral T cells.

Points on this clone: The target antigen is unknown.

Germline V lookup: CDR1 SGDLS, CDR2 YYNGEE. CDR3 length: 17 residues. Trimming took 3 bases from V and 5 from J; bases not matched to a gene: 13. Some clones are missing from TCRdb's copy, which holds only in-frame ones; the method was immunoSEQ multiplex PCR. The table lists about 46,000 clones, approximately 86% of them singletons. The specimen was CD4+ or CD8+ T cells sorted from blood, collected in a trial of the OX40 agonist ivuxolimab. The TCR comes from an adult with an advanced solid tumor such as melanoma, head and neck, liver or kidney cancer. This rearrangement joins TRBV9 to TRBJ2-5; TRBD2 aligns across 10 bases. The CDR3 coding sequence is TGTGCCAGCAGCGCCCAGAGCGGGGGGGCTTTGCGGGAGACCCAGTACTTC. Amino acids: CASSAQSGGALRETQYF.